This TCR beta chain comes out of a study of T cell responses to AZD1222 COVID-19 vaccine (TCRdb year 2021). About the full investigation: A total of more than 230 trial participants underwent TCR sequencing, of whom about 200 had received two doses of AZD1222 and some 25 had received two doses of the MenACWY control vaccine. Enrollment into the trials was organized by age into subgroups of 18-55, 56-69 and 70-plus years, and those subgroups contained roughly 140, 27 and 60 TCR-sequenced participants, respectively.

Note on this clone: Its binding antigen is unknown. No base qualities exist here, and no much larger clone lies one base off it.

Interpreted using the paper, the time point label stands for: about 28 days (+/-7) after the second vaccine dose. AZD1222 recipients given second doses at about 4 weeks or at about 12 weeks were pooled, since spike-specific TCR depth and breadth were not found to differ between the two schedules. Vaccinee samples were obtained from the UK trials COV001 and COV002, which included a single-blind randomized controlled phase 2/3 trial of AZD1222 (ChAdOx1 nCoV-19) in healthy adults. For TCRbeta chain sequencing, PBMC samples from trial participants were taken at day 0 and at day 28 after the second dose. The CDR3 regions of human TCRbeta chains were analyzed by immunosequencing. Processing in the source paper ran as follows. Repertoire TCRs were matched against a reference library of SARS-CoV-2-specific TCRs generated with the MIRA antigen-specificity platform. Breadth was defined as the fraction of unique TCRs that were SARS-CoV-2-associated, and depth was defined as the fraction of total T cells that were SARS-CoV-2-associated. Using the MIRA data, each spike-specific TCR was assigned both to the spike region to which the TCR was reactive and to a CD4 or CD8 class. Log10-transformed breadth and depth values were compared by one-way ANOVA with Sidak's multiple comparisons tests. This is the immuneACCESS table as TCRdb keeps it, with only in-frame sequences that have V and J called. A part of the clones is gone; compared with another copy, unresolved V genes explain less than half, and the rest is unexplained. V, J and clone size reflect that table, while D and trimming were determined from the DNA. The sample has around 140,000 clones on record, roughly 87% of them singletons. Under 2% of the sample is in the top ten clones.

On the study overall, not on this receptor specifically: The whole spike protein was spanned by vaccine-associated CD4 TCRs, and dominant responses were seen in regions 160-218 and 743-854. Epitopes outside the regions mutated in the B.1.351 and B.1.1.7 variants were reportedly recognized by nearly half of the unique spike-specific TCRs. Participants were mostly white British and included more females than males, and it was suggested by the authors that clonal diversity may have been underestimated. In the small 56-69-year group, the increase in depth fell short of significance, most likely because of low power. Conclusions about previously exposed vaccinees are limited, since just six AZD1222 recipients were seropositive for SARS-CoV-2 at baseline. Because no samples from the day 14 peak response were available, repertoires could be characterized only after the peak T cell response. A significant rise in spike-specific TCR breadth and depth was observed after two AZD1222 doses relative to day 0 and relative to MenACWY recipients.

The germline V gene supplies CDR1 SGHAT and CDR2 FQNNGV. The CDR3 holds 17 amino acids from the cysteine to the phenylalanine. Solely the CDR3 DNA is kept, with 51 bases framed from the first base. The germline V and J ends show losses of 6 bases and 0 bases respectively, and no gene match explains 13 bases of the junction. The rearranged chain carries TRBV11-2 and TRBJ2-7, and 8 junction bases match TRBD1. The material was peripheral blood, obtained 28 days after the second AZD1222 dose. This TCR derives from an adult who received the AZD1222 COVID-19 vaccine. CDR3 reads: CASSPLNRGKSSYEQYF. The DNA sequence is as follows: TGTGCCAGCAGTCCGTTGAACAGGGGGAAAAGCTCCTACGAGCAGTACTTC.